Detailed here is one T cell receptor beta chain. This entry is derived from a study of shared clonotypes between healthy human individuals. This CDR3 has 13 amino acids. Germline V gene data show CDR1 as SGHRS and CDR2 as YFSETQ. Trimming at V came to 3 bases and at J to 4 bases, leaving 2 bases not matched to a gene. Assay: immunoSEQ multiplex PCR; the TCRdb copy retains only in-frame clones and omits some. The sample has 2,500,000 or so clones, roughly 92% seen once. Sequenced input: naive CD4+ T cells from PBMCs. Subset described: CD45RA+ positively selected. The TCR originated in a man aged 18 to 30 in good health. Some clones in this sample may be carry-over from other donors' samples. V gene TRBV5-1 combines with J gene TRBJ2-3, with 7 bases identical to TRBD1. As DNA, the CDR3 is TGCGCCAGCAGCTATCAGGGGGCAGATACGCAGTATTTT. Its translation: CASSYQGADTQYF.